This T cell receptor (beta chain) was recovered during a study of blood T cell repertoires in COVID-19. Across the whole study: The study drew acute and convalescent COVID-19 samples from the United States, Italy and Spain. Sample material is recorded as cDNA or gDNA derived from T cells, B-cell-depleted T cells, or PBMCs.

Cohorts were assigned according to the clinical history that participants reported. Here immunoSEQ multiplex PCR was the method, and the copy in TCRdb shows in-frame clones only, minus some. The profile shows roughly 400,000 clones, 70% to 90% of them singletons. The V gene's germline CDR1 is GTSNPN and CDR2 SVGIG (reference sequence). V lost 3 bases, J lost 5 bases, and 13 bases lay in between. The CDR3 sequence is 13 residues long. Specimen: PBMCs or T cells enriched from blood (not recorded which). The chain links TRBV30 to TRBJ2-5; possibly TRBD1 for D (6 bases). The sequence came from a woman between 40 and 55 years old with acute COVID-19. The CDR3 region has the DNA TGTGCCTGGAGGCGGGCAGGGGTTGAGACCCAGTACTTC. It codes for CAWRRAGVETQYF.